This T cell receptor beta chain originates from a study of blood T cell repertoires in COVID-19. The overall study: Sites across the United States, Italy and Spain contributed samples from acute and convalescent COVID-19. Nucleic acid was either cDNA or gDNA, and it came from T cells, B-cell-depleted T cells, or PBMCs.

The J segment lost 8 bases and the V segment lost 5 bases, leaving 10 bases of the junction unmatched. Germline V CDR1 and CDR2: SGHTA, FQGNSA. This CDR3 contains 16 residues. Authors' data handling: By means of reference gene primer amplification, nucleated cell counts were estimated. The repertoire was sequenced with immunoSEQ multiplex PCR; TCRdb's copy has only in-frame clones and lacks some. The DNA gave D and trimming, while V, J and clone size come from that table. The table lists under 300,000 clones, 80% to 85% of them singletons, with 2.5% to 3% in the top ten. This sequence was found in a woman aged 60-75 years with active or convalescent COVID-19. The specimen sequenced was peripheral blood. The V and J genes are TRBV7-2 and TRBJ2-1; 12 bases map to TRBD2. CDR3 protein: CASSPYPASGGDEQFF. The CDR3 DNA follows: TGTGCCAGCAGCCCCTATCCGGCTAGCGGGGGGGATGAGCAGTTCTTC.